The next 25 T cell receptor beta chains were all read from a single sample in a study of blood T cell repertoires in COVID-19. Method: immunoSEQ multiplex PCR; TCRdb's copy keeps in-frame clones and lacks some. Counted here are about 350,000 clones, approximately 88% occurring once; the ten biggest clones make up just over 9.5%. The sample was peripheral blood. All receptors derive from a man in his thirties or forties with COVID-19, enrolled during active disease.

V is TRBV24-1 and J is TRBJ2-6; a possible D gene is TRBD2 (6 bases). Germline V gene data show CDR1 as KGHDR and CDR2 as SFDVKD. This CDR3 comprises 18 residues. V lost 4 bases, J lost 0 bases, and 15 bases lay in between. Here the CDR3 reads CATSDTGTGLSGANVLTF. In DNA form, the CDR3 reads TGTGCCACCAGTGACACCGGGACGGGACTCTCTGGGGCCAACGTCCTGACTTTC.

The chain joins TRBV19 to TRBJ2-1; 9 bases agree with TRBD1. This CDR3 spans 19 amino acids. V lost 5 bases and J lost 1; bases outside the gene matches: 15. In germline, CDR1 is LNHDA, CDR2 SQIVND (reference sequence). The CDR3 region is CASSPGTGMIQRSYNEQFF. CDR3 bases: TGTGCCAGTAGTCCAGGGACAGGGATGATTCAGAGGTCCTACAATGAGCAGTTCTTC.

This clone was recorded once. V usage is TRBV19 and J usage is TRBJ1-5; D unclear. V was cut by 3 bases and J by 4 bases, with 13 bases left in between. The CDR3 sequence is 15 residues long. CDR1 is LNHDA, CDR2 SQIVND, per germline (reference sequence). The CDR3 region has the DNA TGTGCCAGTAGTATCCCCCGACGGACTAATCAGCCCCAGCATTTT. Translating gives CASSIPRRTNQPQHF.

The CDR3 DNA reads TGTGCCAGCAAGCGGAGAGACGCGGGGAGTTACAATGAGCAGTTCTTC. It is translated as CASKRRDAGSYNEQFF. V is TRBV5-8 and J is TRBJ2-1, with D maybe TRBD2 (6 bases). CDR3 length: 16 residues. Trimming took 6 bases from V and 4 from J, leaving 20 bases between them. Germline values: CDR1 SGHTS, CDR2 YDEGEE.

The chain carries TRBV30 and TRBJ2-7; TRBD1 might be the D (5 bases). CDR3 size: 15 residues. Germline V gene data show CDR1 as GTSNPN and CDR2 as SVGIG (reference sequence). V was cut by 0 bases and J by 0 bases, with 12 bases left in between. The CDR3 loop is CAWSVMVGASYEQYF. CDR3 coding DNA: TGTGCCTGGAGTGTAATGGTAGGGGCCTCCTACGAGCAGTACTTC.

V usage is TRBV19 and J usage is TRBJ2-3; 9 nucleotides align to TRBD1. CDR3 size: 15 residues. Germline CDR1 and CDR2: LNHDA and SQIVND (reference sequence). Trimming at V came to 6 bases and at J to 4 bases, leaving 8 bases not matched to a gene. In nucleotides, the CDR3 is TGTGCCAGTAGCCGAACAGGGGGCTTGCCAGATACGCAGTATTTT. This gives the protein CASSRTGGLPDTQYF.

This clone occurred once. The chain carries TRBV5-8 and TRBJ2-5, with TRBD2 matching over 10 bases. The CDR3 runs to 13 residues. CDR1 and CDR2 (germline): SGHTS, YDEGEE. Trimming removed 4 bases from V and 5 bases from J; junction bases left unmatched: 2. CDR3 DNA sequence: TGTGCCAGCAGCACGGGACTAGCGGAGACCCAGTACTTC. Translating gives CASSTGLAETQYF.

The V gene is TRBV5-4, the J gene TRBJ1-2, with 8 bases lining up with TRBD1. CDR1 is SGHNT and CDR2 is YYREEE in the germline V gene (reference sequence). The CDR3 is 15 residues long. J gave up 5 bases and V 4 bases, and 10 bases lay outside the gene matches. This CDR3 reads CASSRGQGQLYGYTF. DNA of the CDR3: TGTGCCAGCAGCAGAGGACAGGGTCAGTTATATGGCTACACCTTC.

V gene TRBV7-8 combines with J gene TRBJ1-5; TRBD1 is a possible D gene (6 bases). V lost 2 bases, J lost 7 bases, and 18 bases lay in between. Germline V lookup: CDR1 SGHVS, CDR2 FQNEAQ. The CDR3 contains 16 residues. In DNA form, the CDR3 reads TGTGCCAGCAGCTTATTTTCCCAGGGGATTTTGCAGCCCCAGCATTTT. It encodes CASSLFSQGILQPQHF.

V usage is TRBV3-1 (or the pseudogene TRBV3-2) and J usage is TRBJ2-7; a possible D gene is TRBD1 (6 bases). V was clipped by 2 bases and J by 2 bases, with 13 bases between them. The germline V gene encodes CDR1 LGHDT and CDR2 YNNKEL (reference sequence). CDR3 size: 15 residues. DNA for the CDR3: TGTGCCAGCAGCCAACCTAGGACAGCAACCTACGAGCAGTACTTC. As protein: CASSQPRTATYEQYF.

V and J are TRBV9 and TRBJ1-1; D possibly corresponds to TRBD1 (6 bases). V was trimmed by 2 bases and J by 1 base, leaving 12 bases between them. CDR1 is SGDLS, CDR2 YYNGEE, per germline. This CDR3 contains 15 residues. The CDR3 DNA reads TGTGCCAGCAGCGTCCAGGGGTCTCCGAACACTGAAGCTTTCTTT. Translation: CASSVQGSPNTEAFF.

The CDR3, as DNA: TGTGCCAGCAGCTTAGTTCCGCGGGGGGGATACAATGAGCAGTTCTTC. It yields the protein CASSLVPRGGYNEQFF. This rearrangement joins TRBV7-2 to TRBJ2-1; 9 bases agree with TRBD2. J was trimmed by 4 bases and V by 1 base; bases with no gene match: 5. Germline assignment: CDR1 SGHTA and CDR2 FQGNSA. This CDR3 is 16 amino acids long.

J is TRBJ1-2 and V is TRBV6-6; unclear D gene. V was shortened by 4 bases and J by 6 bases, with 15 bases between the two germline ends. This CDR3 spans 14 amino acids. Germline CDR1 and CDR2: MNHNY and SVGAGI (reference sequence). The CDR3 DNA reads TGTGCCAGCAGTTCCCTCGCGGGCGTGGATGGCTACACCTTC. This translates into CASSSLAGVDGYTF.

This chain connects TRBV19 to TRBJ2-7, with D perhaps matching TRBD1 (5 bases). Trimming cost V 0 bases and J 0 bases, with 9 bases left between them. CDR1 and CDR2 (germline): LNHDA, SQIVND (reference sequence). The length of the CDR3 is 15 residues. The CDR3 spells CASSIEGRSSYEQYF. The CDR3 DNA sequence: TGTGCCAGTAGTATAGAGGGGCGGTCCTCCTACGAGCAGTACTTC.

The V and J genes are TRBV27 and TRBJ2-1, with a tentative D call TRBD2 (5 bases). There are 15 residues in the CDR3. V was clipped by 5 bases and J by 1 base, with 12 bases between them. The germline V gene has CDR1 MNHEY and CDR2 SMNVEV (reference sequence). The CDR3: CASSPTIPSYNEQFF. In DNA form, the CDR3 reads TGTGCCAGCAGTCCGACTATCCCTTCCTACAATGAGCAGTTCTTC.

The chain is built from TRBV6-2 or TRBV6-3 and TRBJ1-5; tentative D call: TRBD1 (6 bases). This CDR3 spans 16 amino acids. CDR1 and CDR2 (germline): MNHEY, SVGEGT. V gave up 5 bases and J gave up 4 bases, with 18 bases separating them. The CDR3 loop is CASSGYAQGENQPQHF. As DNA, the CDR3 is TGTGCCAGCAGTGGATACGCACAGGGAGAGAATCAGCCCCAGCATTTT.

The chain links TRBV3-1 (or the pseudogene TRBV3-2) to TRBJ2-3; 12 nucleotides match TRBD1. The junction had 5 bases not matched to a gene; V was cut back by 5 bases and J by 2 bases. Germline V gene data show CDR1 as LGHDT and CDR2 as YNNKEL (reference sequence). The CDR3 is 16 amino acids. Here the CDR3 DNA reads TGTGCCAGCAGCGGGGACAGGGGGCGCGTCACAGATACGCAGTATTTT. Amino acid sequence: CASSGDRGRVTDTQYF.

CDR3 DNA sequence: TGTGCCAGCACCTGGGGACAGGGCCACGAGCAGTACTTC. It yields the protein CASTWGQGHEQYF. The chain carries TRBV6-5 and TRBJ2-7; 9 bases fit TRBD1. The CDR3 length is 13 residues. The germline gives CDR1 MNHEY, CDR2 SVGAGI. V lost 7 bases, J lost 5 bases, and 6 bases stayed unmatched.

The genes are TRBV24-1 and TRBJ1-5; TRBD1 might be the D (5 bases). Germline V gene sequence: CDR1 KGHDR, CDR2 SFDVKD. The CDR3 sequence is 16 residues long. With 1 base removed from V and 4 bases from J, the gap between germline ends came to 13 bases. The chain's CDR3 is CATSDFQGAVNQPQHF. CDR3 bases: TGTGCCACCAGTGATTTTCAAGGGGCGGTTAATCAGCCCCAGCATTTT.

The chain couples TRBV3-1 (or the pseudogene TRBV3-2) to TRBJ1-1; perhaps TRBD1 as D (6 bases). The V gene's germline CDR1 is LGHDT and CDR2 YNNKEL (reference sequence). Trimming stripped 3 bases from V and 9 bases from J, with 11 bases between. This CDR3 has 12 residues. CDR3 nucleotide sequence: TGTGCCAGCAGCCATCTGGGGGCTCAAGCTTTCTTT. It codes for CASSHLGAQAFF.

The V and J genes are TRBV2 and TRBJ1-2; no clear D gene. The V and J ends lost 7 bases and 0 bases respectively, with 12 bases between them. The length of the CDR3 is 14 residues. Germline values: CDR1 SNHLY, CDR2 FYNNEI. In nucleotides, the CDR3 is TGTGCCAGCATCCAAGGCGGGTCTAACTATGGCTACACCTTC. This sequence encodes CASIQGGSNYGYTF.

The gene calls are TRBV10-2 and TRBJ1-4, with 7 nucleotides matching TRBD1. Germline lookup yields CDR1 WSHSY and CDR2 SAAADI. The ends lost 10 bases at V and 3 bases at J; junction bases unmatched: 5. This CDR3 has 13 residues. CDR3 coding DNA: TGCGCCACCACCGGGACAGCTAATGAAAAACTGTTTTTT. As protein: CATTGTANEKLFF.

The CDR3 region is CASTAGQGNYGYTF. The CDR3 region has the DNA TGTGCCAGCACCGCAGGCCAGGGGAACTATGGCTACACCTTC. This chain joins TRBV21-1 and TRBJ1-2; TRBD1 is the table's D call, not checked against the DNA. TRBV21-1 is reported as a pseudogene. The CDR3 spans 14 residues.

This clone was detected once. The CDR3: CASSSPGTSSDTQYF. As DNA, the CDR3 is TGTGCCAGCAGTTCCCCAGGGACATCCTCAGATACGCAGTATTTT. The chain joins TRBV27 to TRBJ2-3; weak D call: TRBD1 (6 bases). The CDR3 loop spans 15 amino acids. Between the trimmed V and J ends, which lost 4 bases and 4 bases, there was a span of 15 bases. Germline CDR1 reads MNHEY; CDR2 reads SMNVEV (reference sequence).

This chain joins TRBV6-2 or TRBV6-3 and TRBJ2-4; no definite D call. This CDR3 has 14 amino acids. The ends were cut back, 4 bases at V and 4 bases at J, with 11 bases in the middle. The germline CDR1 and CDR2 sequences are MNHEY and SVGEGT. DNA for the CDR3: TGTGCCAGCAGTTTAGCCCCCGGGAAAAACATTCAGTACTTC. It specifies CASSLAPGKNIQYF.